This entry concerns a single TCR beta chain. Sequencing used immunoSEQ multiplex PCR; TCRdb keeps in-frame clones, though not all of them. Of a few hundred thousand clones listed, more than 95% were seen once; the top ten hold 0.057%. Germline CDR1 SGHAT, CDR2 FQNNGV. The CDR3 spans 17 residues. The V gene end was trimmed by 5 bases and the J gene end by 4 bases; junction bases not matched to a gene: 16. This sample was included in a study of shared clonotypes between healthy human individuals. Material for sequencing was naive CD4+ T cells sorted from blood. Subset: CD45RA+ positively selected. This chain connects TRBV11-2 to TRBJ2-7; 8 positions agree with TRBD2. The TCR was taken from a woman in her 30s in good health. CDR3 bases: TGTGCCAGCAGCGCCGCCCGAGTGAGCGGGAGTCGATACGAGCAGTACTTC. Its protein is CASSAARVSGSRYEQYF. Drawing the rest from reference TRBV11-2 and TRBJ2-7, the complete variable domain is EAGVAQSPRYKIIEKRQSVAFWCNPISGHATLYWYQQILGQGPKLLIQFQNNGVVDDSQLPKDRFSAERLKGVDSTLKIQPAKLEDSAVYLCASSAARVSGSRYEQYFGPGTRLTVT.